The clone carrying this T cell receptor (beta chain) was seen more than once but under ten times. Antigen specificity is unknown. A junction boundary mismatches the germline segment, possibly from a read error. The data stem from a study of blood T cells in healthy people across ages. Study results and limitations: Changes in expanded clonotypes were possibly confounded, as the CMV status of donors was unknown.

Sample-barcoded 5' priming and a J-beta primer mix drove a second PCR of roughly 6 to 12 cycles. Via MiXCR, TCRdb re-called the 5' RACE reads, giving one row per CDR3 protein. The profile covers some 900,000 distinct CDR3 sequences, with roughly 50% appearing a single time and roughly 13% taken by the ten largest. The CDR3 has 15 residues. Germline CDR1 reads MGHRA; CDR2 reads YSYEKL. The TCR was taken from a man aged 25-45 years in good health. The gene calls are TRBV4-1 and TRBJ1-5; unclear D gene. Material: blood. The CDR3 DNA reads TGCGCCAGTAGCCAAGTAGCCGGTAGCAATCAGCCCCAGCATTTT. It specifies CASSQVAGSNQPQHF.